One and the same sample provided the 18 T cell receptor beta chains below, sequenced in a study of technical replicates of blood from a handful of donors. The repertoire was sequenced with immunoSEQ multiplex PCR; TCRdb's copy has only in-frame clones and lacks some. This table holds more than 90,000 clones, roughly 95% found once. Sample: T cells isolated from PBMCs. These receptors all stem from a human donor in good health.

The genes are TRBV25-1 and TRBJ2-1; 11 bases are a match to TRBD2. The germline V gene encodes CDR1 MGHDK and CDR2 SYGVNS. V shed 6 bases and J 8 bases; nucleotides not matched to a gene: 0. This CDR3 spans 12 amino acids. The CDR3 sequence is CASRLAGDEQFF. CDR3 DNA sequence: TGTGCCAGCAGACTAGCGGGAGATGAGCAGTTCTTC.

This chain joins TRBV7-3 and TRBJ1-2, with D possibly matching TRBD1 (6 bases). This CDR3 has 15 amino acids. Germline CDR1 and CDR2: SGHTA and FQGTGA. The V end lost 0 bases, the J end lost 4 bases, and 12 bases lay between the germline ends. This CDR3 is CASSLTSAGVYGYTF. CDR3 sequence (DNA): TGTGCCAGCAGCTTAACGTCGGCAGGGGTCTATGGCTACACCTTC.

This chain uses TRBV7-7 with TRBJ2-1; D might be TRBD1 (6 bases). CDR1 and CDR2 from the germline V gene are SSHAT and FNYEAQ (reference sequence). The CDR3 totals 14 residues. Trimming took 5 bases from V and 7 from J, leaving 15 bases between them. As DNA, the CDR3 is TGTGCCAGCAGCCTAGAGACAGGAGTGAATGAGCAGTTCTTC. Amino acid sequence: CASSLETGVNEQFF.

This clone was seen more than once but under ten times. The J gene is TRBJ2-7, the V gene TRBV4-2; 7 bases line up with TRBD1. The CDR3 is 15 amino acids. Germline assignment: CDR1 LGHNA and CDR2 YNFKEQ. Trimming cost V 1 base and J 5 bases; bases outside gene matches: 8. CDR3 protein: CASSQGLTGQHEQYF. DNA of the CDR3: TGTGCCAGCAGCCAAGGCTTGACAGGGCAGCACGAGCAGTACTTC.

This chain connects TRBV19 to TRBJ1-1; D perhaps matches TRBD1 (6 bases). From germline, CDR1 is LNHDA and CDR2 SQIVND (reference sequence). Trimming took off 6 bases at V and 1 base at J, with 12 bases between the two ends. The CDR3 extends over 14 amino acids. Here the CDR3 DNA reads TGTGCCAGTAGATCGACAGGCCAGAACACTGAAGCTTTCTTT. Translating gives CASRSTGQNTEAFF.

V gene TRBV9 combines with J gene TRBJ1-1; the D gene is possibly TRBD1 (6 bases). Between the trimmed V and J ends, which lost 2 bases and 0 bases, there was a span of 8 bases. CDR3 length: 14 residues. Germline CDR1 reads SGDLS; CDR2 reads YYNGEE. CDR3 amino acids: CASSVWDMNTEAFF. CDR3 sequence (DNA): TGTGCCAGCAGCGTTTGGGACATGAACACTGAAGCTTTCTTT.

The chain employs TRBV10-2 and TRBJ1-1; tentative D call: TRBD1 (6 bases). The CDR3 length is 14 residues. V was trimmed by 4 bases and J by 10 bases, leaving 19 bases between them. CDR1 WSHSY and CDR2 SAAADI come from the germline V gene. CDR3 coding DNA: TGCGCCAGCAGTGGGACGTTAGACAGGTATGGAGCTTTCTTT. This translates into CASSGTLDRYGAFF.

The chain employs TRBV19 and TRBJ2-3; 9 bases align to TRBD2. The CDR3 consists of 15 residues. V lost 3 bases, J lost 1 base, and 2 bases stayed unmatched. Germline CDR1 reads LNHDA; CDR2 reads SQIVND (reference sequence). CDR3 sequence: CASSMRTSGTDTQYF. CDR3 sequence (DNA): TGTGCCAGTAGTATGAGGACTAGCGGCACAGATACGCAGTATTTT.

This chain links TRBV29-1 with TRBJ2-3; the D gene is possibly TRBD2 (7 bases). The ends were cut back, 6 bases at V and 6 bases at J, with 19 bases in the middle. From germline, CDR1 is SQVTM and CDR2 ANQGSEA. This CDR3 is built from 14 residues. The CDR3 bases are TGCAGCGTAGGAGGGGGGGCGGTACGGGATACGCAGTATTTT. This translates into CSVGGGAVRDTQYF.

The chain is built from TRBV4-1 and TRBJ2-2; no firm D call. Trimming took off 0 bases at V and 6 bases at J, with 5 bases between the two ends. Germline V lookup: CDR1 MGHRA, CDR2 YSYEKL. This CDR3 has 13 residues. The CDR3 DNA sequence: TGCGCCAGCAGCCAAGATTCGGCCGGGGAGCTGTTTTTT. This encodes CASSQDSAGELFF.

The V call is TRBV11-3, the J call TRBJ2-5; 9 nucleotides line up with TRBD1. Germline V gene lookup returns CDR1 SGHNT and CDR2 YENEEA. This CDR3 comprises 15 residues. After removal of 6 bases from V and 2 bases from J, the junction contained 7 bases not matched to a gene. CDR3 sequence: CASRAGTGRQETQYF. The CDR3 DNA reads as TGTGCCAGCAGGGCCGGGACAGGGAGACAAGAGACCCAGTACTTC.

This clone was seen just once. The rearrangement joins TRBV19 to TRBJ1-5; the match to TRBD1 covers 7 bases. With 1 base clipped from V and 7 bases from J, the junction kept 4 bases outside the gene matches. CDR1 and CDR2 from the germline V gene are LNHDA and SQIVND (reference sequence). The CDR3 length is 14 residues. DNA for the CDR3: TGTGCCAGTAGTATAGTACAGGGGTACCAGCCCCAGCATTTT. It is translated as CASSIVQGYQPQHF. Full variable domain (missing parts from reference TRBV19 and TRBJ1-5): DGGITQSPKYLFRKEGQNVTLSCEQNLNHDAMYWYRQDPGQGLRLIYYSQIVNDFQKGDIAEGYSVSREKKESFPLTVTSAQKNPTAFYLCASSIVQGYQPQHFGDGTRLSIL.

The chain employs TRBV4-2 and TRBJ1-4; 7 bases agree with TRBD1. The CDR3 consists of 14 residues. V gave up 0 bases and J gave up 7 bases; unmatched junction bases: 2. CDR1 and CDR2 (germline): LGHNA, YNFKEQ. CDR3: CASSQETGLEKLFF. Here the CDR3 DNA reads TGTGCCAGCAGCCAAGAGACAGGGCTTGAAAAACTGTTTTTT.

The chain carries TRBV5-5 and TRBJ1-5; TRBD1 might be the D (5 bases). The CDR3 sequence is 14 residues long. CDR1 SGHKS and CDR2 YYEKEE come from the germline V gene (reference sequence). Trimming removed 0 bases from V and 6 bases from J, with 10 bases in between. CDR3 DNA sequence: TGTGCCAGCAGCTTGGAGGGGTACCTTCAGCCCCAGCATTTT. This translates into CASSLEGYLQPQHF. The full variable domain, rest sourced from reference TRBV5-5 and TRBJ1-5, is DAGVTQSPTHLIKTRGQQVTLRCSPISGHKSVSWYQQVLGQGPQFIFQYYEKEERGRGNFPDRFSARQFPNYSSELNVNALLLGDSALYLCASSLEGYLQPQHFGDGTRLSIL.

The chain couples TRBV15 to TRBJ1-1; the match to TRBD1 covers 8 bases. CDR1 is LNHNV, CDR2 YYDKDF, per germline (reference sequence). The junction had 6 bases not matched to a gene; V was cut back by 7 bases and J by 2 bases. This CDR3 has 14 amino acids. The CDR3 DNA reads as TGTGCCACCACTGACAGGGGTTTCAACACTGAAGCTTTCTTT. Amino acids: CATTDRGFNTEAFF.

The chain combines TRBV5-5 with TRBJ2-5; possible D gene TRBD2, 7 bases. In germline, CDR1 is SGHKS, CDR2 YYEKEE (reference sequence). This CDR3 is built from 13 residues. The V gene lost 1 base and the J gene lost 5 bases, with 9 bases spanning the gap. The CDR3 sequence is CASSLTGGETQYF. The CDR3 DNA reads as TGTGCCAGCAGCTTGACGGGGGGCGAGACCCAGTACTTC.

The chain links TRBV2 to TRBJ1-2, with D unresolved. V lost 11 bases, J lost 8 bases, and 21 bases lay in between. CDR1 SNHLY and CDR2 FYNNEI come from the germline V gene. The CDR3 contains 13 residues. The CDR3 loop is CAVHTEAEEGYTF. In nucleotides, the CDR3 is TGTGCCGTTCATACAGAGGCGGAGGAAGGCTACACCTTC.

V usage is TRBV7-3 and J usage is TRBJ1-1; 7 bases map to TRBD1. V gave up 2 bases and J gave up 7 bases; unmatched junction bases: 7. This CDR3 contains 14 residues. The germline CDR1 and CDR2 sequences are SGHTA and FQGTGA. The CDR3 region has the DNA TGTGCCAGCAGCTTAGGACAGGCGTTAGGTGAAGCTTTCTTT. It specifies CASSLGQALGEAFF.